This T cell receptor (beta chain) is drawn from a study of shared clonotypes between healthy human individuals. The CDR3 has 17 residues. The ends lost 3 bases at V and 9 bases at J; junction bases unmatched: 11. Germline V lookup: CDR1 SGHRS, CDR2 YFSETQ. Caucasian adults residing in Nashville, Tennessee made up all the donors. Sequencing used immunoSEQ multiplex PCR; TCRdb keeps in-frame clones, though not all of them. Of some 2,500,000 clones listed, less than 95% are singletons. The sequence derives from a man between 18 and 29 years old in good health. Some clones in this sample may be carry-over from other donors' samples. The chain carries TRBV5-1 and TRBJ2-1; 14 nucleotides agree with TRBD2. The sequencing input was naive CD4+ T cells from PBMCs. Subset described: CD45RA+ positively selected. CDR3 nucleotide sequence: TGCGCCAGCAGCTCCGGACGGACTAGCGGGAGGTGGGGTGAGCAGTTCTTC. It is translated as CASSSGRTSGRWGEQFF. Drawing the rest from reference TRBV5-1 and TRBJ2-1, the complete variable domain is KAGVTQTPRYLIKTRGQQVTLSCSPISGHRSVSWYQQTPGQGLQFLFEYFSETQRNKGNFPGRFSGRQFSNSRSEMNVSTLELGDSALYLCASSSGRTSGRWGEQFFGPGTRLTVL.